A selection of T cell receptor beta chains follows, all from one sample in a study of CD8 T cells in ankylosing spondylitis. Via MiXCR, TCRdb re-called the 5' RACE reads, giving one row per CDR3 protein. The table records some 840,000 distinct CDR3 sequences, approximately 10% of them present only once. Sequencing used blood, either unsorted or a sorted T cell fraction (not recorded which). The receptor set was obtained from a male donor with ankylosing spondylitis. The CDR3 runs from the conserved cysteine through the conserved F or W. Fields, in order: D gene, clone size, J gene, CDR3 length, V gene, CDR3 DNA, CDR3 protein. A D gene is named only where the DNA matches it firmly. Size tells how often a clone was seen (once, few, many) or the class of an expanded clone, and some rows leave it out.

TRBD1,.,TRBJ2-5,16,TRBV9,TGTGCCAGCAGTCGGACCGGGACAGGGGGCAGGGAGACCCAGTACTTC,CASSRTGTGGRETQYF
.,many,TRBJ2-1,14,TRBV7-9,TGTGCCAGCAGCTTCCCGGGAGCCTACAATGAGCAGTTCTTC,CASSFPGAYNEQFF
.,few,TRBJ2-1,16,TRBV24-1,TGTGCCACCAGTGATCCTAGATCGGGGGTCTACAATGAGCAGTTCTTC,CATSDPRSGVYNEQFF
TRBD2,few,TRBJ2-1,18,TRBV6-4,TGTGCCAGCAGTGACGTAGCGGGACTAGCGGGAGGTGTCAGTGAGCAGTTCTTC,CASSDVAGLAGGVSEQFF
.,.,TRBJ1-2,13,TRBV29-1,TGCAGCGCTCGGACAGTTTTATCGTATGGCTACACCTTC,CSARTVLSYGYTF
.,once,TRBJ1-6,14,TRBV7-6,TGTGCCAGCAGCTTAGCAGGGACGGATTCACCCCTCCACTTT,CASSLAGTDSPLHF
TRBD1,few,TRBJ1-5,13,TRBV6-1,TGTGCCACCGCGGACAGGGCAAGGCAGCCCCAGCATTTT,CATADRARQPQHF
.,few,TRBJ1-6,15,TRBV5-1,TGCGCCAGCAGCTTGGTCGGGGGCTGGGGATCACCCCTCCACTTT,CASSLVGGWGSPLHF
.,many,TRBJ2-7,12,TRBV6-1,TGTGCCAGCAGCAAGACCGGGTACGAGCAGTACTTC,CASSKTGYEQYF
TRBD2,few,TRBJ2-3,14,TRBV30,TGTGCCTCGGATAGCGGGACTTCCACAGATACGCAGTATTTT,CASDSGTSTDTQYF
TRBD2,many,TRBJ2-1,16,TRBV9,TGTGCCAGCAGCGTAGAGCAACTAGCGGGGTACAATGAGCAGTTCTTC,CASSVEQLAGYNEQFF